The 10 T cell receptor beta chains given below trace back to one sample, sequenced in a study of blood T cell repertoires in COVID-19. TCRdb's table, derived via immunoSEQ multiplex PCR, lists solely in-frame clones and lacks some. The sample lists more than 300,000 clones, approximately 90% seen once, with 0.8% to 0.9% in the top ten. The specimen was PBMCs or T cells enriched from blood (not recorded which). These receptors were obtained from a woman between 35 and 50 years old who had been exposed to COVID-19.

CDR3 bases: TGCGCCAGCAGCTTGGCCCGGGGAGGGGGGCGGCAAGAGACCCAGTACTTC. It codes for CASSLARGGGRQETQYF. The chain combines TRBV5-1 with TRBJ2-5; possibly TRBD2 for D (7 bases). V was clipped by 0 bases and J by 2 bases, with 17 bases between them. The germline V gene encodes CDR1 SGHRS and CDR2 YFSETQ. This CDR3 is 17 amino acids long.

The rearrangement uses TRBV4-3 and TRBJ1-4; a possible D gene is TRBD1 (6 bases). CDR1 and CDR2 (germline): LGHNA, YSLEER. V gave up 5 bases and J gave up 3 bases, with 16 bases separating them. The CDR3 runs 16 residues. The CDR3 sequence is CASSTQRGQSNEKLFF. The DNA for the CDR3 is TGCGCCAGCAGCACACAAAGAGGACAGTCTAATGAAAAACTGTTTTTT.

V and J are TRBV24-1 and TRBJ1-2; possible D gene TRBD1, 6 bases. The length of the CDR3 is 15 residues. The germline gives CDR1 KGHDR, CDR2 SFDVKD. Trimming left V 3 bases short and J 8 bases short, with 18 bases between. The DNA of the CDR3 is TGTGCCACCAGTGATCGGGACATCTCTATGGGCGGCTACACCTTC. As protein: CATSDRDISMGGYTF.

The chain carries TRBV9 and TRBJ2-3, with 8 bases fitting TRBD2. The CDR3 runs 14 residues. Losses at the gene ends were 7 bases for V and 4 bases for J; bases not matched to a gene: 8. Germline values: CDR1 SGDLS, CDR2 YYNGEE. CDR3 loop: CASAERGFADTQYF. DNA for the CDR3: TGTGCCAGCGCGGAGCGGGGGTTCGCAGATACGCAGTATTTT.

The genes are TRBV9 and TRBJ2-5, with 8 nucleotides matching TRBD2. Trimming at V came to 8 bases and at J to 5 bases, leaving 5 bases not matched to a gene. CDR1 SGDLS and CDR2 YYNGEE come from the germline V gene. The CDR3 loop spans 12 amino acids. CDR3 DNA sequence: TGTGCCAGTCGGGGGGGTACCGAGACCCAGTACTTC. Translation: CASRGGTETQYF.

Written as DNA, the CDR3 is TGTGCCAGCAGCTTACAACCAGGGATAACGACCCAGCATTTT. Its protein is CASSLQPGITTQHF. This chain uses TRBV7-8 with TRBJ1-5; possible D gene TRBD1, 5 bases. V dropped 2 bases and J dropped 11 bases, with 16 bases sitting between them. The CDR3 has 14 amino acids. The V gene's germline CDR1 is SGHVS and CDR2 FQNEAQ.

This clone occurred once. This chain joins TRBV28 and TRBJ1-1, with D uncertain. This CDR3 region has 13 residues. The ends were cut back, 3 bases at V and 7 bases at J, with 12 bases in the middle. Germline CDR1 and CDR2: MDHEN and SYDVKM. The CDR3 sequence is CASSFGLTVEAFF. Here the CDR3 DNA reads TGTGCCAGCAGTTTCGGACTGACGGTTGAAGCTTTCTTT.

The rearrangement links TRBV27 to TRBJ2-1; D possibly corresponds to TRBD2 (5 bases). Germline lookup yields CDR1 MNHEY and CDR2 SMNVEV (reference sequence). V lost 0 bases and J lost 7, with 10 bases in between. The CDR3 loop spans 14 amino acids. The CDR3: CASSLSRVRNEQFF. In DNA form, the CDR3 reads TGTGCCAGCAGTTTATCGCGGGTACGGAATGAGCAGTTCTTC.

This chain uses TRBV6-5 with TRBJ2-1; 8 bases agree with TRBD1. Losses at the gene ends were 5 bases for V and 9 bases for J; bases not matched to a gene: 6. There are 13 residues in the CDR3. In germline, CDR1 is MNHEY, CDR2 SVGAGI. In DNA, the CDR3 is TGTGCCAGCAGTCCCACAGGGGGTGGTGAGCAGTTCTTC. As protein: CASSPTGGGEQFF.

The chain combines TRBV21-1 with TRBJ1-3; TRBD1, the table's D call, lacks a check against the DNA. TRBV21-1 is a documented pseudogene. CDR3 length: 13 residues. The CDR3 nucleotides are TGTGCCAGCAGCCAGGCCGCCGGAAACACCATATATTTT. Translation gives CASSQAAGNTIYF.